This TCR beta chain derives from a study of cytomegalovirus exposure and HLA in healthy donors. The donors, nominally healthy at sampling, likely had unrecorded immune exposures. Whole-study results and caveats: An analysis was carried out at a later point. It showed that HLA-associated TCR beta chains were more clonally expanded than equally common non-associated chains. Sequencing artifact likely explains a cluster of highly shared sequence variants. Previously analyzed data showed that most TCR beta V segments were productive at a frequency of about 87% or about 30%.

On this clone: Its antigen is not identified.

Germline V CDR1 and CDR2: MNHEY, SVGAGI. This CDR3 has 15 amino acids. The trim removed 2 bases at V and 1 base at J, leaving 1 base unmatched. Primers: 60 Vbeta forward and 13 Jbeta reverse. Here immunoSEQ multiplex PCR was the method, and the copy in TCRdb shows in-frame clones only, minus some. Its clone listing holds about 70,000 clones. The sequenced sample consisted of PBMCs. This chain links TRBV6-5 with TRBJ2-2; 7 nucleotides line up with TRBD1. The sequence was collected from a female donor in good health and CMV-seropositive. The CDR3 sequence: CASSYRQGNTGELFF. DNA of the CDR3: TGTGCCAGCAGTTACCGACAGGGGAACACCGGGGAGCTGTTTTTT.